The entry that follows covers one T cell receptor beta chain sequence. Its specificity is not known. CDR3 length: 16 amino acids. V was pared by 4 bases and J by 5 bases, with 11 bases of the junction left unmatched. CDR1 is WNHNN and CDR2 is SYGVQD in the germline V gene (reference sequence). This entry comes from a study of blood T cells in healthy people across ages. With a J-beta primer mix and a sample-barcoded 5' primer, a second PCR ran about 7 to 12 cycles. The template-switch adaptor was a 5' adaptor with 12 random nucleotides. It tagged each cDNA molecule. TCRdb independently ran MiXCR on the 5' RACE reads; one entry per CDR3 protein. Of some 1.6 million distinct CDR3 sequences listed, about 31% are singletons. General study results and limits: Possibly confounding the expanded clonotype changes was the fact that donor CMV status was unknown.

The sequencing input was blood. This chain links TRBV10-1 with TRBJ2-3; 8 bases line up with TRBD1. The sequence was collected from a woman aged 25-40 years in good health. The CDR3 sequence is CASSGSIGTGRDTQYF. DNA for the CDR3: TGCGCCAGCAGTGGTTCCATAGGGACAGGCAGAGATACGCAGTATTTT.